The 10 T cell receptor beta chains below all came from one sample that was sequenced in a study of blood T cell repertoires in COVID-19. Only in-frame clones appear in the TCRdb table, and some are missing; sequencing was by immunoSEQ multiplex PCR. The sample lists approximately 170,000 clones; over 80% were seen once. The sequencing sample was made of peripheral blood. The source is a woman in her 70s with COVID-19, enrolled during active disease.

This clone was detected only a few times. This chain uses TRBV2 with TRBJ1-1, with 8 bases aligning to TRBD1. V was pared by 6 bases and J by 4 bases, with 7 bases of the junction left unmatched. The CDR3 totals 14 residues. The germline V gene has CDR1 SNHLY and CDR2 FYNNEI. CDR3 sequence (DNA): TGTGCCAGCAGGGTCACAGGGGGAAGCACTGAAGCTTTCTTT. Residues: CASRVTGGSTEAFF.

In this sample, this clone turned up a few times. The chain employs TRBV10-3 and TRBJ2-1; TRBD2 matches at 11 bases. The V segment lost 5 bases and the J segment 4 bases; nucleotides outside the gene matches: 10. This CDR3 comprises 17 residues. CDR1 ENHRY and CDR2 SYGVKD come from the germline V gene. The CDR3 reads CAISYSGTSGVYNEQFF. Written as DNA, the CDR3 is TGTGCCATCAGTTATTCCGGGACTAGCGGAGTTTACAATGAGCAGTTCTTC.

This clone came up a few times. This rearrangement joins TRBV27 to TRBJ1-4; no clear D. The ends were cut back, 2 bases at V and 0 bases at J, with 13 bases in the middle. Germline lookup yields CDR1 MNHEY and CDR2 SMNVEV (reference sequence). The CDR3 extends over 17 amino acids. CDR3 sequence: CASSLRGGQATNEKLFF. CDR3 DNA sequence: TGTGCCAGCAGTTTACGTGGCGGGCAGGCAACTAATGAAAAACTGTTTTTT. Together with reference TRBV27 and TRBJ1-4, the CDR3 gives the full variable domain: EAQVTQNPRYLITVTGKKLTVTCSQNMNHEYMSWYRQDPGLGLRQIYYSMNVEVTDKGDVPEGYKVSRKEKRNFPLILESPSPNQTSLYFCASSLRGGQATNEKLFFGSGTQLSVL.

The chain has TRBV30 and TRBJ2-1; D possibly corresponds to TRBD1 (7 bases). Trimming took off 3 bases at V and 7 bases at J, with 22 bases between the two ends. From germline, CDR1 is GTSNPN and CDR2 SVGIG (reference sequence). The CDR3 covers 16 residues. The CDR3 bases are TGTGCCTGGAGCGCAACAGGGGCCTTGGAGGGAAATGAGCAGTTCTTC. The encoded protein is CAWSATGALEGNEQFF.

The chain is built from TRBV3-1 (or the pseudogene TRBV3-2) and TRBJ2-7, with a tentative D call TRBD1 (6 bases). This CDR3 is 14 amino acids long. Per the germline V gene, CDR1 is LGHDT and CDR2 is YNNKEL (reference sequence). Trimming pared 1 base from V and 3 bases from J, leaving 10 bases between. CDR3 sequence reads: CASSQGDKNYEQYF. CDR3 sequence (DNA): TGTGCCAGCAGCCAAGGGGACAAAAACTACGAGCAGTACTTC.

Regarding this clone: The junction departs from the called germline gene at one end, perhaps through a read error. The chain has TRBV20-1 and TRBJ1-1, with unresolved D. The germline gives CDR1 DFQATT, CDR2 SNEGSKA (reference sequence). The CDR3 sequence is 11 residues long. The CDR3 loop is CSARDRVHIPF. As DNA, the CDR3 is TGCAGTGCTAGAGACCGGGTACACATCCCATTT.

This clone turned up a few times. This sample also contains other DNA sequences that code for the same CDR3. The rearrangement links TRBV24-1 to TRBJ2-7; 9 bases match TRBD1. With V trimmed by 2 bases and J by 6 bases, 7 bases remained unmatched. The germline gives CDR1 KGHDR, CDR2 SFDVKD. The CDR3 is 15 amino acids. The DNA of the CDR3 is TGTGCCACCAGTGATTCGGGACAGGGAGCCTCCGAGCAGTACTTC. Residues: CATSDSGQGASEQYF.

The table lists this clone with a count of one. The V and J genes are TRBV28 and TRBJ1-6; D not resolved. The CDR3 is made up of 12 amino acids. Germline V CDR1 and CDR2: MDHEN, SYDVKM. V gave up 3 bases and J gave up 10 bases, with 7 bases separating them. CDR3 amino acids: CASSFAFSPLHF. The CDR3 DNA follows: TGTGCCAGCAGTTTTGCGTTCTCACCCCTCCACTTT.

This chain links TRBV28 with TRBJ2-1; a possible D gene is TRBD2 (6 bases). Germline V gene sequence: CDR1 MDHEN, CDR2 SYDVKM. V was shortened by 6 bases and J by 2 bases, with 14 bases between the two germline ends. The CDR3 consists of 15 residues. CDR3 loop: CASRPGTSTYNEQFF. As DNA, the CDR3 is TGTGCCAGCAGGCCCGGGACTTCAACCTACAATGAGCAGTTCTTC.

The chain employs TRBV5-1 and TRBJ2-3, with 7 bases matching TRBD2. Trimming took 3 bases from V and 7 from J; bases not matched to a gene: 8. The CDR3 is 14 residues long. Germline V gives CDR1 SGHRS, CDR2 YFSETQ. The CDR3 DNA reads TGCGCCAGCAGCTCAGAGCCGACTAGCCATACGCAGTATTTT. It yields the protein CASSSEPTSHTQYF.